The 21 T cell receptor beta chains given below trace back to one sample, sequenced in a study of shared clonotypes between healthy human individuals. The table came from immunoSEQ multiplex PCR; TCRdb's copy has only in-frame clones and leaves some out. The data hold some 1,600,000 clones, with 98% observed a single time. The material sequenced was naive CD4+ T cells sorted from blood. Regarding subset: CD45RA+ positively selected. The receptors originated from a man aged 30 to 39 in good health.

The chain has TRBV7-2 and TRBJ1-5; no definite D call. V lost 0 bases to trimming and J lost 2 bases, with 5 bases between them. This CDR3 region has 14 residues. CDR1 and CDR2 (germline): SGHTA, FQGNSA. CDR3 sequence: CASSLAYGNQPQHF. CDR3 nucleotide sequence: TGTGCCAGCAGCTTAGCATACGGCAATCAGCCCCAGCATTTT.

Comments on this clone: At the DNA level, this CDR3 is encoded by other sequences in the same sample as well. The chain has TRBV28 and TRBJ2-7; D not resolved. This CDR3 has 13 residues. Germline V gene sequence: CDR1 MDHEN, CDR2 SYDVKM. V was pared by 6 bases and J by 1 base, with 10 bases between. CDR3 protein: CASSSGSSYEQYF. The CDR3 nucleotides are TGTGCCAGCAGCTCCGGGTCATCCTACGAGCAGTACTTC.

V and J are TRBV5-8 and TRBJ2-2; D call uncertain. V was pared by 4 bases and J by 8 bases, with 18 bases between. CDR3 size: 15 residues. Per germline, CDR1 SGHTS and CDR2 YDEGEE. CDR3 coding DNA: TGTGCCAGCAGCCACGACGGCCCATGGGGTGGGGAGCTGTTTTTT. Translation: CASSHDGPWGGELFF.

The chain is built from TRBV5-6 and TRBJ1-1, with D hard to call. Trimming took off 2 bases at V and 0 bases at J, with 14 bases between the two ends. There are 16 residues in the CDR3. CDR1 is SGHDT, CDR2 YYEEEE, per germline. DNA for the CDR3: TGTGCCAGCAGCTTAGGTCCGCCTTCGATGAACACTGAAGCTTTCTTT. This gives the protein CASSLGPPSMNTEAFF.

The rearrangement joins TRBV6-1 to TRBJ2-7; 10 nucleotides align to TRBD2. This CDR3 comprises 15 residues. The germline CDR1 and CDR2 sequences are MNHNS and SASEGT. The V segment lost 2 bases and the J segment 4 bases; nucleotides outside the gene matches: 5. The CDR3 reads CASSERAGGAYEQYF. The CDR3, as DNA: TGTGCCAGCAGTGAAAGAGCGGGAGGGGCTTACGAGCAGTACTTC.

The CDR3 DNA is TGCAGCGTTGAAGGTCACATGGGACAGGGCCAAGAGACCCAGTACTTC. It codes for CSVEGHMGQGQETQYF. V usage is TRBV29-1 and J usage is TRBJ2-5, with TRBD1 identical over 9 bases. Germline CDR1 SQVTM, CDR2 ANQGSEA. V gave up 1 base and J gave up 1 base; unmatched junction bases: 7. The CDR3 has 16 amino acids.

The rearrangement joins TRBV14 to TRBJ2-3, with TRBD2 matching over 7 bases. CDR1 and CDR2 from the germline V gene are SGHDN and FVKESK. The CDR3 totals 16 residues. J was trimmed by 0 bases and V by 3 bases; bases with no gene match: 6. CDR3: CASSQMASGSTDTQYF. The CDR3 DNA is TGTGCCAGCAGCCAGATGGCTAGCGGAAGCACAGATACGCAGTATTTT. The full variable domain, completed using reference TRBV14 and TRBJ2-3, is EAGVTQFPSHSVIEKGQTVTLRCDPISGHDNLYWYRRVMGKEIKFLLHFVKESKQDESGMPNNRFLAERTGGTYSTLKVQPAELEDSGVYFCASSQMASGSTDTQYFGPGTRLTVL.

The V gene is TRBV14, the J gene TRBJ2-2, with D uncertain. Germline V gene lookup returns CDR1 SGHDN and CDR2 FVKESK. There are 13 residues in the CDR3. V lost 4 bases, J lost 9 bases, and 12 bases lay in between. CDR3 coding DNA: TGTGCCAGCAGCCCCTCTTCTGTGCGGGAGCTGTTTTTT. This gives the protein CASSPSSVRELFF.

The rearrangement uses TRBV5-4 and TRBJ1-1, with 8 bases aligning to TRBD1. Trimming at V came to 4 bases and at J to 1 base, leaving 3 bases not matched to a gene. CDR3 length equals 14 residues. CDR1 is SGHNT and CDR2 is YYREEE in the germline V gene (reference sequence). CDR3 DNA sequence: TGTGCCAGCAGCCGGACAGGGCCGAACACTGAAGCTTTCTTT. It yields the protein CASSRTGPNTEAFF.

The chain employs TRBV7-8 and TRBJ1-5, with D perhaps TRBD1 (5 bases). Germline CDR1 reads SGHVS; CDR2 reads FQNEAQ. The V gene lost 5 bases and the J gene lost 3 bases, with 17 bases spanning the gap. The CDR3 sequence is 16 residues long. CDR3 loop: CASSRGAGGINQPQHF. CDR3 sequence (DNA): TGTGCCAGCAGCAGAGGGGCCGGGGGGATCAATCAGCCCCAGCATTTT.

The rearrangement joins TRBV6-1 to TRBJ1-4, with TRBD1 identical over 7 bases. The CDR3 is made up of 14 amino acids. J lost 3 bases, V lost 6 bases, and 4 bases had no gene match. Germline-derived CDR1 and CDR2 are MNHNS and SASEGT. CDR3 DNA sequence: TGTGCCAGCAGACCCAGGGGGGCTAATGAAAAACTGTTTTTT. It is translated as CASRPRGANEKLFF.

V is TRBV7-9 and J is TRBJ1-4; the D is unclear. Germline CDR1 is SEHNR and CDR2 is FQNEAQ (reference sequence). The CDR3 runs 15 residues. Trimming shortened V by 5 bases and J by 5 bases, and 15 bases separated the two germline ends. The CDR3 is CASSVYLNKNEKLFF. DNA of the CDR3: TGTGCCAGCAGCGTCTATCTAAACAAGAATGAAAAACTGTTTTTT.

The chain links TRBV11-2 to TRBJ2-3, with 7 bases lining up with TRBD1. V trimming: 2 bases; J trimming: 1 base; junction bases outside the gene matches: 6. In germline, CDR1 is SGHAT, CDR2 FQNNGV. This CDR3 contains 16 residues. Here the CDR3 reads CASSLNFGTGTDTQYF. CDR3 bases: TGTGCCAGCAGCTTAAACTTTGGGACAGGCACAGATACGCAGTATTTT.

To note about this clone: A much bigger clone sits one base away, suggesting this may be a read error. The J gene is TRBJ2-3, the V gene TRBV19, with TRBD2 matching over 12 bases. Germline values: CDR1 LNHDA, CDR2 SQIVND (reference sequence). This CDR3 comprises 15 residues. V gave up 5 bases and J gave up 0 bases; unmatched junction bases: 0. The CDR3 DNA follows: TGTGCCAGTAGTGGGACTAGCGGGAGCACAGATACGCAGTATTTT. It translates to CASSGTSGSTDTQYF.

The V and J genes are TRBV5-1 and TRBJ2-5; D is possibly TRBD2 (6 bases). The CDR3 length is 14 residues. The germline CDR1 and CDR2 sequences are SGHRS and YFSETQ. V lost 4 bases, J lost 3 bases, and 13 bases lay in between. The CDR3 reads CASSGGLLEETQYF. In nucleotides, the CDR3 is TGCGCCAGCAGCGGCGGACTACTCGAAGAGACCCAGTACTTC.

Details on this clone: The same CDR3 can be traced to other DNA sequences in this sample. V gene TRBV5-1 combines with J gene TRBJ2-7; tentatively, D is TRBD1 or TRBD2 (5 bases each). CDR1 SGHRS and CDR2 YFSETQ come from the germline V gene. This CDR3 is 13 amino acids long. Trimming took off 4 bases at V and 2 bases at J, with 10 bases between the two ends. In DNA, the CDR3 is TGCGCCAGCAGCCCGGGGACCCCCTACGAGCAGTACTTC. Amino acid sequence: CASSPGTPYEQYF.

The chain links TRBV18 to TRBJ2-1; D perhaps matches TRBD2 (6 bases). The germline CDR1 and CDR2 sequences are KGHSH and LQKENI. The CDR3 totals 16 residues. Trimming shortened V by 3 bases and J by 12 bases, and 24 bases separated the two germline ends. The CDR3: CASSPPGTRTFGGQFF. Written as DNA, the CDR3 is TGTGCCAGCTCACCGCCTGGGACTCGCACTTTTGGGGGGCAGTTCTTC. The variable domain in full, completed from reference TRBV18 and TRBJ2-1, reads NAGVMQNPRHLVRRRGQEARLRCSPMKGHSHVYWYRQLPEEGLKFMVYLQKENIIDESGMPKERFSAEFPKEGPSILRIQQVVRGDSAAYFCASSPPGTRTFGGQFFGPGTRLTVL.

J is TRBJ1-5 and V is TRBV7-2; TRBD1 is a possible D gene (5 bases). This CDR3 comprises 14 residues. Germline CDR1 is SGHTA and CDR2 is FQGNSA. Trimming pared 4 bases from V and 2 bases from J, leaving 9 bases between. The CDR3: CASSSGLGNQPQHF. CDR3 DNA sequence: TGTGCCAGCAGCTCGGGGCTTGGCAATCAGCCCCAGCATTTT.

This chain uses TRBV6-5 with TRBJ1-1; D is unresolved. V was pared by 0 bases and J by 3 bases, with 8 bases between. The germline V gene encodes CDR1 MNHEY and CDR2 SVGAGI. This CDR3 contains 14 residues. The CDR3, as DNA: TGTGCCAGCAGTTACTCCTTATTGCACACTGAAGCTTTCTTT. This encodes CASSYSLLHTEAFF.

The chain uses TRBV9 and TRBJ2-3; D unclear. The V end lost 0 bases, the J end lost 7 bases, and 9 bases lay between the germline ends. The CDR3 length is 13 residues. Germline lookup yields CDR1 SGDLS and CDR2 YYNGEE. CDR3 bases: TGTGCCAGCAGCGTAGAACTTCTTAATACGCAGTATTTT. Protein: CASSVELLNTQYF. Filled out from reference TRBV9 and TRBJ2-3, the complete variable domain reads DSGVTQTPKHLITATGQRVTLRCSPRSGDLSVYWYQQSLDQGLQFLIQYYNGEERAKGNILERFSAQQFPDLHSELNLSSLELGDSALYFCASSVELLNTQYFGPGTRLTVL.

This clone has only one observation. The rearrangement uses TRBV6-1 and TRBJ1-5, with D perhaps matching TRBD1 (5 bases). Germline CDR1 is MNHNS and CDR2 is SASEGT. V dropped 5 bases and J dropped 6 bases, with 17 bases sitting between them. CDR3 length: 15 amino acids. CDR3 DNA sequence: TGTGCCAGCAGTAGCACCTCGAGGGGACGTCAGCCCCAGCATTTT. Translating it yields CASSSTSRGRQPQHF.